The T cell receptor (beta chain) under discussion was sequenced for a study of beta chain features in type 1 diabetes. Study overall: Patients did not differ from healthy donors in age, gender or cell yield. Examined across all samples were around 110 million sorted cells.

The germline CDR1 and CDR2 sequences are WNHNN and SYGVQD (reference sequence). This CDR3 has 14 amino acids. Trimming cost V 4 bases and J 2 bases; bases outside gene matches: 2. cDNA synthesis used the whole RNA isolate, giving expressed TCRB sequences. Libraries were prepared by immunoSEQ multiplex PCR; TCRdb keeps only in-frame clonotypes and omits some of them. The table has 41,000 or so clones, around 63% seen once; the top ten hold 1.5% to 2%. General observations from the study: For Type 1 diabetes patients, all four CD4+ subsets carried TCRB CDR3s that were moderately but significantly shorter. The naive, central memory and Treg TCRB repertoires of patients appeared to be more similar to one another than those of healthy donors.

Sorting with CD45RO/CCR7/CD25/CD127/CD95/CD27 yielded naive, central memory, regulatory and stem-like memory CD4+ cells. Of note for this clone: What it recognizes is unknown.

Material: Tregs from blood. V usage is TRBV10-1 and J usage is TRBJ1-3; 7 positions agree with TRBD1. The TCR was taken from a man aged 25-45 years with type 1 diabetes. Some clones in this sample may be carry-over from other donors' samples. This CDR3 is CASSVDRAGNTIYF. The CDR3, as DNA: TGCGCCAGCAGTGTCGACAGGGCTGGAAACACCATATATTTT.